This T cell receptor (beta chain) was identified during a study of T cells expressing NK-cell markers. TCRdb reprocessed the 5' RACE reads, keeping one entry per CDR3 protein, no DNA. The listing records about 430,000 distinct CDR3 sequences. Germline V lookup: CDR1 SEHNR, CDR2 FQNEAQ (reference sequence). CDR3 length: 16 amino acids. This receptor was taken from a woman in her forties or fifties in good health. The specimen sequenced was blood T cells: a sorted CD56 or NKG2C T cell subset, CD4+ or CD8+ T cells, or bulk PBMC T cells (not recorded which). The V and J genes are TRBV7-9 and TRBJ1-1; no DNA is available, so the TRBD1 call from TCRdb remains unchecked. CDR3 in amino acids: CASSSTRTGANTEAFF.